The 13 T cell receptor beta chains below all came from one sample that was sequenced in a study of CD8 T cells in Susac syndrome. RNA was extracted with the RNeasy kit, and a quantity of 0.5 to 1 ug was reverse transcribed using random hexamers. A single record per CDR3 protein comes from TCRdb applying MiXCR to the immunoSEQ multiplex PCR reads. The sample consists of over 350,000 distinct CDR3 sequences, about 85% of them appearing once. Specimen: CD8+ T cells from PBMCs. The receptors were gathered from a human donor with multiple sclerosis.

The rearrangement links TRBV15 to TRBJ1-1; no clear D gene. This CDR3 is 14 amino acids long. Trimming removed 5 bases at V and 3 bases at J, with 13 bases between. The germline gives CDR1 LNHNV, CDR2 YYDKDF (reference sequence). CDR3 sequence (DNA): TGTGCCACCAGCGGAAGACTGTGGTACACTGAAGCTTTCTTT. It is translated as CATSGRLWYTEAFF.

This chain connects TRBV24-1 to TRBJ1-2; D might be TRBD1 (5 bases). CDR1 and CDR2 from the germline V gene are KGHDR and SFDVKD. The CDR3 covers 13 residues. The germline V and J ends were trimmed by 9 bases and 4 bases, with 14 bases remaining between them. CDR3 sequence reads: CATPSGGVYGYTF. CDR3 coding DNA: TGTGCCACCCCCTCGGGGGGGGTCTATGGCTACACCTTC.

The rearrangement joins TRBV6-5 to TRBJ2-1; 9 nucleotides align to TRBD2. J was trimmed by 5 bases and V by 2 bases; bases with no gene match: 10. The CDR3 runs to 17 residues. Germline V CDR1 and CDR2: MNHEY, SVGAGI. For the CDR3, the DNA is TGTGCCAGCAGTTACCTTATACCCCTAGCGGGGAACAATGAGCAGTTCTTC. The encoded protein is CASSYLIPLAGNNEQFF.

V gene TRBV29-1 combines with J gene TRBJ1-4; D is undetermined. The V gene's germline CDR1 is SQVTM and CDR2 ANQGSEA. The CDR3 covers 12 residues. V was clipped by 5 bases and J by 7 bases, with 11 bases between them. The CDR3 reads CSVRKGFEKLFF. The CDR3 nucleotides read TGCAGCGTTCGGAAGGGCTTTGAAAAACTGTTTTTT.

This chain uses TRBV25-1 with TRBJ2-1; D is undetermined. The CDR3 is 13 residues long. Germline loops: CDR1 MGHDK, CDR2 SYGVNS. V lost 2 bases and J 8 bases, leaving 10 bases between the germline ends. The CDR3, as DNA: TGTGCCAGCAGTGAACCATCCACGTATGAGCAGTTCTTC. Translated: CASSEPSTYEQFF.

The CDR3 sequence: CSGDPGTGSTDTQYF. CDR3 bases: TGCAGCGGGGATCCCGGGACAGGGAGCACAGATACGCAGTATTTT. The V call is TRBV29-1, the J call TRBJ2-3; TRBD1 matches 9 bases. Unmatched junction bases numbered 8, after V lost 7 bases and J lost 0 bases. The V gene's germline CDR1 is SQVTM and CDR2 ANQGSEA. This CDR3 is 15 amino acids long.

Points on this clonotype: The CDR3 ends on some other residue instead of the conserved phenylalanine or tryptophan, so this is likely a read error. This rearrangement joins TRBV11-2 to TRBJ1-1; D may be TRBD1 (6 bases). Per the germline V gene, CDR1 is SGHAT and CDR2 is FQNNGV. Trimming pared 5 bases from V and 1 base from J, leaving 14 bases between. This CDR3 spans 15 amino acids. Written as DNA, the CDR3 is TGTGCCAGCAGCCCATGGACAGACTCGAACACTGAAGCTTTCTCT. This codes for CASSPWTDSNTEAFS.

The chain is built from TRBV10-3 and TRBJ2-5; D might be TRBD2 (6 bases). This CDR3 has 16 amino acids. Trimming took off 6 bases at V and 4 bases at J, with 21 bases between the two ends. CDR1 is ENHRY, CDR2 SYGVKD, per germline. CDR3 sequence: CAISGGFEGSPETQYF. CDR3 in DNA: TGTGCCATCAGCGGGGGTTTTGAAGGCAGCCCAGAGACCCAGTACTTC.

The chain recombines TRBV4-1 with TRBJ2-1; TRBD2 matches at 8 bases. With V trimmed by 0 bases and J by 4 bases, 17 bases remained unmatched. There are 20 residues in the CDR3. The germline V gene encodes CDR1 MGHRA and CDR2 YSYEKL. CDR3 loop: CASSQDDPSSQRGTYNEQFF. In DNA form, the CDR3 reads TGCGCCAGCAGCCAAGATGACCCCTCGTCACAGCGGGGGACTTACAATGAGCAGTTCTTC.

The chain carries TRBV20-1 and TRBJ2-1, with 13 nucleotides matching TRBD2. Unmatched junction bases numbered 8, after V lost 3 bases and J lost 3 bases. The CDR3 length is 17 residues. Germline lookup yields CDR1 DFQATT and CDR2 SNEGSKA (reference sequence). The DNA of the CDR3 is TGCAGTGCTAGTTCCGGACTAGCGGGAGTAAGCTACAATGAGCAGTTCTTC. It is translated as CSASSGLAGVSYNEQFF.

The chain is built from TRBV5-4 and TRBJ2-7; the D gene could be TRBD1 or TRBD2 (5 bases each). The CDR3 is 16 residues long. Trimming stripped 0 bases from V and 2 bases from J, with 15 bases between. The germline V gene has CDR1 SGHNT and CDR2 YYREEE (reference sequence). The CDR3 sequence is CASSLERDPDPYEQYF. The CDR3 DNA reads TGTGCCAGCAGCTTGGAAAGGGACCCGGATCCCTACGAGCAGTACTTC.

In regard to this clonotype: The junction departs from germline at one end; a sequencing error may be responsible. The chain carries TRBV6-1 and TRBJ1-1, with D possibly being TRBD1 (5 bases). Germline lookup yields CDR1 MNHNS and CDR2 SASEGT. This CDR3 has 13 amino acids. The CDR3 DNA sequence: TGTGCCGGCAGTTCGTGGGACAACACTGAAGCTTTCTTT. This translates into CAGSSWDNTEAFF.

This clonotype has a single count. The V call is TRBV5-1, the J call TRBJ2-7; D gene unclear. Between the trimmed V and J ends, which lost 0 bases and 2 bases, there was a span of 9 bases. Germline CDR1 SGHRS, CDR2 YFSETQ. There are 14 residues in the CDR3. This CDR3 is CASSLDRFPYEQYF. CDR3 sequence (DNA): TGCGCCAGCAGCTTGGACAGATTCCCCTACGAGCAGTACTTC.